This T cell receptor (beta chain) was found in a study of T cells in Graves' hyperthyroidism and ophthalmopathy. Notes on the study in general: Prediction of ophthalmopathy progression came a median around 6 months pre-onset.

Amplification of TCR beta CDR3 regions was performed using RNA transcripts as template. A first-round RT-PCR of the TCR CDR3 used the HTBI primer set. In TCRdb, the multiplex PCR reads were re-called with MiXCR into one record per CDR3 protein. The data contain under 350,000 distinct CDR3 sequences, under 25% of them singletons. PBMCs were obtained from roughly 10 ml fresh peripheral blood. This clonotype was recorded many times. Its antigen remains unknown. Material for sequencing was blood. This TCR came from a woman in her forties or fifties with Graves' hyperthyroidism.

The CDR3 sequence: CASAYNEQFF. The CDR3 DNA reads TGTGCCAGCGCTTACAATGAGCAGTTCTTC. The gene calls are TRBV28 and TRBJ2-1, with D unclear. Germline CDR1 is MDHEN and CDR2 is SYDVKM. This CDR3 is 10 amino acids long. The V and J ends lost 8 bases and 4 bases respectively, with 3 bases between them.